These 7 T cell receptor beta chains share one sample of origin, sequenced in a study of tumor-infiltrating lymphocytes in primary liver carcinoma. Blood RNA was derived from unsorted whole blood, and germline DNA was extracted too. From 400 to 550 ng total RNA, TCR beta cDNA was generated with a primer in the constant region. Employing slightly modified ARM-PCR, three nested multiplex PCR rounds were run, and these gave rise to the TCR beta libraries. PCR rounds one and two used TRBV1-TRBV30 forward primers with a C-beta reverse primer for roughly 10 cycles each. One entry per CDR3 protein results from TCRdb running MiXCR on the multiplex PCR reads. The data show about 330,000 distinct CDR3 sequences, about two thirds seen once. Sequencing used peripheral blood. These receptors were taken from a man aged 40-49 years with primary liver carcinoma and hepatitis B virus infection.

This clonotype was picked up many times. The genes are TRBV6-1 and TRBJ2-5, with D hard to call. V lost 8 bases and J 5 bases, leaving 15 bases between the germline ends. From germline, CDR1 is MNHNS and CDR2 SASEGT. CDR3 size: 13 residues. CDR3 bases: TGTGCCAGCCGAATCCAACCGCCCGAGACCCAGTACTTC. Translating it yields CASRIQPPETQYF.

This clonotype was found many times. The chain couples TRBV6-1 to TRBJ2-1, with D unresolved. Germline CDR1 MNHNS, CDR2 SASEGT. This CDR3 is 10 amino acids long. V shed 6 bases and J shed 7 bases, with 4 bases lying between them. The CDR3, as DNA: TGTGCCAGCAGCCGGAATGAGCAGTTCTTC. Its translation is CASSRNEQFF.

As concerns this clonotype: The final CDR3 position lacks the conserved phenylalanine or tryptophan, pointing to a likely read error. The chain's CDR3 is CASSLDGNGANVLTL. The CDR3 nucleotides are TGTGCCAGCAGCTTAGACGGGAATGGGGCCAACGTCCTGACTTTA. The chain recombines TRBV11-2 with TRBJ2-6; TRBD2 is a possible D gene (5 bases). Germline V gives CDR1 SGHAT, CDR2 FQNNGV. This CDR3 has 15 residues. V lost 0 bases to trimming and J lost 3 bases, with 6 bases between them.

A word on this clonotype: One junction end does not reproduce the germline sequence, and a read error may be involved. The chain carries TRBV6-1 and TRBJ2-7, with 7 bases matching TRBD1. This CDR3 spans 17 amino acids. Germline CDR1 and CDR2: MNHNS and SASEGT. The CDR3, as DNA: TGTGCCACCAGTGAAGTGACAGGGAATATCCATTCCTACGAGCAGTACTTC. Its protein product is CATSEVTGNIHSYEQYF.

In the case of this clonotype: A single base separates this from a much larger clone, so it may be a read error. The chain employs TRBV5-5 and TRBJ1-5; tentative D call: TRBD1 (6 bases). The CDR3 is 14 amino acids. CDR1 is SGHKS, CDR2 YYEKEE, per germline (reference sequence). CDR3 DNA: TGTGCCGGCAGCTTGGAACAGGGCACTCAGCCCCAGCATTTT. As protein: CAGSLEQGTQPQHF.

The genes are TRBV4-2 and TRBJ2-2; TRBD2 matches at 13 bases. The V and J ends lost 7 bases and 4 bases, in that order; junction bases with no gene match: 3. The germline gives CDR1 LGHNA, CDR2 YNFKEQ. The CDR3 loop spans 15 amino acids. The chain's CDR3 is CASKGTSGATGELFF. The CDR3 region has the DNA TGTGCCAGCAAAGGGACTAGCGGGGCCACCGGGGAGCTGTTTTTT.

As for this clonotype: This clone may be a read error of a much larger clone one base away. This sequence joins TRBV12-3 or TRBV12-4 and TRBJ1-1; D is possibly TRBD1 (5 bases). The CDR3 has 12 amino acids. CDR3 in DNA: TGTGCCAGCAGTTTAGTCGGGGCAGAAGCTCTCTTT. It encodes CASSLVGAEALF.